This entry lists 25 T cell receptor beta chains sequenced from one sample in a study of blood T cells in healthy people across ages. With a J-beta primer mix and a sample-barcoded 5' primer, a second PCR ran about 6 to 11 cycles. TCRdb re-called the 5' RACE reads with MiXCR, one entry per CDR3 protein. Of nearly 800,000 distinct CDR3 sequences listed, about 25% are singletons. This sample was also put to use in a study of T cells of mothers and their children.

What was sequenced was blood. These receptors originate from a boy younger than 18 in good health.

This clonotype appeared a few times. The rearrangement links TRBV29-1 to TRBJ2-7; D unclear. This CDR3 has 12 residues. Germline values: CDR1 SQVTM, CDR2 ANQGSEA. The V end was cut by 5 bases, the J end by 0 bases, with 8 bases between. CDR3 coding DNA: TGCAGCGTTCAGGACCTCTCCTACGAGCAGTACTTC. Residues: CSVQDLSYEQYF.

V usage is TRBV2 and J usage is TRBJ1-6; the D is unclear. CDR3 size: 14 residues. The germline V gene encodes CDR1 SNHLY and CDR2 FYNNEI. V lost 5 bases and J lost 6, with 11 bases in between. The chain's CDR3 is CASSLIESNSPLHF. CDR3 nucleotide sequence: TGTGCCAGCAGTCTCATTGAATCTAATTCACCCCTCCACTTT.

The V call is TRBV2, the J call TRBJ1-5, with 7 bases that match TRBD1. Germline CDR1 and CDR2: SNHLY and FYNNEI. The V gene end was trimmed by 0 bases and the J gene end by 6 bases; junction bases not matched to a gene: 14. The length of the CDR3 is 18 residues. The DNA for the CDR3 is TGTGCCAGCAGTGAAGCGCCAGGGGGAGACCTCGATGGTCAGCCCCAGCATTTT. Translating gives CASSEAPGGDLDGQPQHF.

V is TRBV7-9 and J is TRBJ2-5, with D possibly being TRBD1 (6 bases). CDR1 SEHNR and CDR2 FQNEAQ come from the germline V gene (reference sequence). This CDR3 contains 14 residues. The V gene lost 5 bases and the J gene lost 4 bases, with 14 bases spanning the gap. The CDR3 nucleotides read TGTGCCAGCAGCCAAACAGGGAACGGAGAGACCCAGTACTTC. This translates into CASSQTGNGETQYF.

The chain recombines TRBV29-1 with TRBJ2-3, with TRBD2 matching over 10 bases. The germline CDR1 and CDR2 sequences are SQVTM and ANQGSEA. The CDR3 extends over 17 amino acids. J lost 3 bases, V lost 7 bases, and 16 bases had no gene match. Written as DNA, the CDR3 is TGCAGCGGCAGACCACTTACTAGCGGGGTAAGGACAGATACGCAGTATTTT. Protein product: CSGRPLTSGVRTDTQYF.

This clonotype was recorded at least ten times. The chain employs TRBV4-3 and TRBJ1-1; TRBD1 aligns across 8 bases. Per germline, CDR1 LGHNA and CDR2 YSLEER. V lost 0 bases to trimming and J lost 1 base; unmatched junction nucleotides: 4. This CDR3 comprises 16 residues. This CDR3 reads CASSQDSQGANTEAFF. In DNA form, the CDR3 reads TGCGCCAGCAGCCAAGATAGTCAGGGGGCGAACACTGAAGCTTTCTTT.

This chain links TRBV4-3 with TRBJ1-2; unclear D gene. Germline V gene lookup returns CDR1 LGHNA and CDR2 YSLEER. V lost 1 base, J lost 8 bases, and 17 bases lay in between. This CDR3 has 15 residues. The CDR3 loop is CASSQGLDGREGYTF. The CDR3 DNA sequence: TGCGCCAGCAGCCAAGGTTTGGATGGTCGGGAGGGCTACACCTTC.

DNA of the CDR3: TGTGCCAGCAGACCTACTACAGGGGGCAATCAGCCCCAGCATTTT. Its protein product is CASRPTTGGNQPQHF. The chain is built from TRBV12-3 or TRBV12-4 and TRBJ1-5; 7 bases match TRBD1. The CDR3 is 15 amino acids. The trim removed 6 bases at V and 2 bases at J, leaving 7 bases unmatched.

The V gene is TRBV9, the J gene TRBJ2-1; D uncertain. CDR1 and CDR2 (germline): SGDLS, YYNGEE. The germline V and J ends were trimmed by 3 bases and 9 bases, with 10 bases remaining between them. CDR3 size: 12 residues. CDR3 sequence: CASSAGWGEQFF. The CDR3 DNA follows: TGTGCCAGCAGCGCAGGATGGGGTGAGCAGTTCTTC.

This clonotype was seen only a few times. The rearrangement links TRBV29-1 to TRBJ2-5; 9 nucleotides agree with TRBD1. There are 14 residues in the CDR3. In germline, CDR1 is SQVTM, CDR2 ANQGSEA. With 5 bases clipped from V and 0 bases from J, the junction kept 4 bases outside the gene matches. CDR3 amino acids: CSVPDRGHQETQYF. CDR3 coding DNA: TGCAGCGTTCCGGACAGGGGACACCAAGAGACCCAGTACTTC.

The chain employs TRBV4-3 and TRBJ1-3; TRBD1 is a possible D gene (5 bases). The germline V and J ends were trimmed by 0 bases and 4 bases, with 10 bases remaining between them. The CDR3 covers 15 residues. Germline CDR1 and CDR2: LGHNA and YSLEER. The CDR3 loop is CASSQDRQIGNTIYF. CDR3 DNA sequence: TGCGCCAGCAGCCAAGACCGACAGATAGGAAACACCATATATTTT.

The chain combines TRBV20-1 with TRBJ2-5; weak D call: TRBD2 (5 bases). The closer fit of TRBJ2-1 to the DNA end suggests the J call may be wrong. The CDR3 is made up of 12 amino acids. Germline CDR1 reads DFQATT; CDR2 reads SNEGSKA (reference sequence). This CDR3 is CSASKGDREQFF. For the CDR3, the DNA is TGCAGTGCTAGTAAGGGAGATCGGGAGCAGTTCTTC.

This clonotype was recorded many times. This chain joins TRBV7-2 and TRBJ2-3; D is ambiguous. This CDR3 spans 12 amino acids. V lost 1 base, J lost 4 bases, and 3 bases lay in between. Germline-derived CDR1 and CDR2 are SGHTA and FQGNSA. The CDR3 region is CASSLVPDTQYF. DNA for the CDR3: TGTGCCAGCAGCTTAGTTCCAGATACGCAGTATTTT.

The V call is TRBV7-2, the J call TRBJ2-5, with 7 bases lining up with TRBD2. The CDR3 totals 15 residues. V shed 1 base and J 2 bases; nucleotides not matched to a gene: 4. Germline CDR1 and CDR2: SGHTA and FQGNSA. The CDR3: CASSLVGGKQETQYF. As DNA, the CDR3 is TGTGCCAGCAGCTTAGTGGGGGGGAAGCAAGAGACCCAGTACTTC.

In its sample, this clonotype was seen a few times. The CDR3 DNA follows: TGTGCCAGCAGCTTCCTGACAGGGGGCTTCACTGAAGCTTTCTTT. Its protein is CASSFLTGGFTEAFF. The chain links TRBV7-2 to TRBJ1-1; 10 bases fit TRBD1. Per the germline V gene, CDR1 is SGHTA and CDR2 is FQGNSA. V gave up 3 bases and J gave up 4 bases; unmatched junction bases: 5. The CDR3 totals 15 residues. The full variable domain, rest sourced from reference TRBV7-2 and TRBJ1-1, is GAGVSQSPSNKVTEKGKDVELRCDPISGHTALYWYRQSLGQGLEFLIYFQGNSAPDKSGLPSDRFSAERTGGSVSTLTIQRTQQEDSAVYLCASSFLTGGFTEAFFGQGTRLTVV.

This chain links TRBV24-1 with TRBJ1-2; D is uncertain. Trimming took off 7 bases at V and 4 bases at J, with 12 bases between the two ends. The CDR3 totals 13 residues. Looked up from germline, CDR1 is KGHDR and CDR2 is SFDVKD. CDR3 amino acids: CATSTTGGYGYTF. As DNA, the CDR3 is TGTGCCACCAGCACGACCGGCGGCTATGGCTACACCTTC.

The chain uses TRBV9 and TRBJ2-3; the D call may be TRBD1 or TRBD2 (5 bases each). Trimming cost V 0 bases and J 4 bases, with 9 bases left between them. The CDR3 consists of 14 residues. The V gene's germline CDR1 is SGDLS and CDR2 YYNGEE. CDR3 in DNA: TGTGCCAGCAGCGTAGGTCGGGGACCAGATACGCAGTATTTT. Translation: CASSVGRGPDTQYF.

The V and J genes are TRBV11-1 and TRBJ2-7; D unclear. The ends were cut back, 2 bases at V and 0 bases at J, with 11 bases in the middle. Germline CDR1 SGHAT, CDR2 FQDESV (reference sequence). This CDR3 has 15 amino acids. CDR3 region: CASSLMEKSSYEQYF. CDR3 bases: TGTGCCAGCAGCTTAATGGAGAAAAGCTCCTACGAGCAGTACTTC. The variable domain in full, completed from reference TRBV11-1 and TRBJ2-7, reads EAEVAQSPRYKITEKSQAVAFWCDPISGHATLYWYRQILGQGPELLVQFQDESVVDDSQLPKDRFSAERLKGVDSTLKIQPAELGDSAMYLCASSLMEKSSYEQYFGPGTRLTVT.

Only a few counts were recorded for this clonotype. V usage is TRBV18 and J usage is TRBJ2-7; 7 positions agree with TRBD1. The CDR3 has 16 residues. V trimming: 3 bases; J trimming: 2 bases; junction bases outside the gene matches: 10. Per the germline V gene, CDR1 is KGHSH and CDR2 is LQKENI. CDR3 protein: CASSPTPGQTTYEQYF. The CDR3 coding sequence is TGTGCCAGCTCACCGACCCCGGGACAGACAACCTACGAGCAGTACTTC.

This clonotype came up a few times. This rearrangement joins TRBV7-9 to TRBJ2-3; D gene ambiguous. V lost 1 base, J lost 2 bases, and 13 bases lay in between. CDR3 size: 16 residues. Germline V lookup: CDR1 SEHNR, CDR2 FQNEAQ (reference sequence). CDR3 sequence: CASSLVLSRNTDTQYF. CDR3 coding DNA: TGTGCCAGCAGCTTAGTATTATCCAGAAACACAGATACGCAGTATTTT. The variable domain in full, completed from reference TRBV7-9 and TRBJ2-3, reads DTGVSQNPRHKITKRGQNVTFRCDPISEHNRLYWYRQTLGQGPEFLTYFQNEAQLEKSRLLSDRFSAERPKGSFSTLEIQRTEQGDSAMYLCASSLVLSRNTDTQYFGPGTRLTVL.

The rearrangement joins TRBV4-3 to TRBJ2-7, with D unclear. Trimming took 0 bases from V and 6 from J, leaving 15 bases between them. CDR3 size: 15 residues. Germline loops: CDR1 LGHNA, CDR2 YSLEER. CDR3: CASSQDRVLSVEQYF. Written as DNA, the CDR3 is TGCGCCAGCAGCCAAGATCGGGTTCTTTCGGTCGAGCAGTACTTC.

This chain joins TRBV28 and TRBJ2-5; possible D gene TRBD2, 6 bases. Germline V gives CDR1 MDHEN, CDR2 SYDVKM. The V end lost 4 bases, the J end lost 11 bases, and 17 bases lay between the germline ends. The CDR3 contains 13 residues. The CDR3 nucleotides read TGTGCCAGCAGTTCTGGACGGCCGGGGGAGCAGTACTTC. This gives the protein CASSSGRPGEQYF. The variable domain in full, with the rest retrieved from reference TRBV28 and TRBJ2-5, is DVKVTQSSRYLVKRTGEKVFLECVQDMDHENMFWYRQDPGLGLRLIYFSYDVKMKEKGDIPEGYSVSREKKERFSLILESASTNQTSMYLCASSSGRPGEQYFGPGTRLLVL.

The CDR3 reads CASSYSVGAYEQYF. CDR3 DNA sequence: TGTGCCAGCAGTTACTCGGTAGGGGCCTACGAGCAGTACTTC. The V gene is TRBV6-6, the J gene TRBJ2-7, with D possibly being TRBD1 (5 bases). V was clipped by 0 bases and J by 2 bases, with 8 bases between them. The CDR3 loop spans 14 amino acids. Germline V CDR1 and CDR2: MNHNY, SVGAGI (reference sequence).

The chain is built from TRBV7-9 and TRBJ2-5, with a weak D call TRBD2 (5 bases). The J call may be wrong; the DNA end is better matched by TRBJ2-7. In germline, CDR1 is SEHNR, CDR2 FQNEAQ (reference sequence). CDR3 length: 16 residues. The CDR3 DNA reads as TGTGCCAGCAGCTTAGGGACCCGGGGTACTGCCGTCGAGCAGTACTTC. This codes for CASSLGTRGTAVEQYF.

J is TRBJ1-4 and V is TRBV20-1; unclear D gene. Trimming left V 3 bases short and J 8 bases short, with 16 bases between. The CDR3 loop spans 14 amino acids. Germline V gives CDR1 DFQATT, CDR2 SNEGSKA (reference sequence). Here the CDR3 DNA reads TGCAGTGCTAGCGCCCCCACATTTGGGGAAAAACTGTTTTTT. Amino acid sequence: CSASAPTFGEKLFF.